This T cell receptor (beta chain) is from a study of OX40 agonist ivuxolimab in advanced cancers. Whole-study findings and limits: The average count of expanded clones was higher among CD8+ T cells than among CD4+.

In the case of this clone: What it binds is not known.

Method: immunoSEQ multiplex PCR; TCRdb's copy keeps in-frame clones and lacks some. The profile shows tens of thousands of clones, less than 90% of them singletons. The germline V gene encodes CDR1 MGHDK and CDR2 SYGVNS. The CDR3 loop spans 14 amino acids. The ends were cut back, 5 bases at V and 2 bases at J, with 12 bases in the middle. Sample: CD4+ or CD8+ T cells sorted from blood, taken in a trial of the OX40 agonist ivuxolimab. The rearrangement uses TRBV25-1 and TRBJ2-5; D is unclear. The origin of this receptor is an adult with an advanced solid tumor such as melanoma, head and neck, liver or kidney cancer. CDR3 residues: CASSLGGEQETQYF. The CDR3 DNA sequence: TGTGCCAGCAGTCTTGGCGGCGAGCAAGAGACCCAGTACTTC.